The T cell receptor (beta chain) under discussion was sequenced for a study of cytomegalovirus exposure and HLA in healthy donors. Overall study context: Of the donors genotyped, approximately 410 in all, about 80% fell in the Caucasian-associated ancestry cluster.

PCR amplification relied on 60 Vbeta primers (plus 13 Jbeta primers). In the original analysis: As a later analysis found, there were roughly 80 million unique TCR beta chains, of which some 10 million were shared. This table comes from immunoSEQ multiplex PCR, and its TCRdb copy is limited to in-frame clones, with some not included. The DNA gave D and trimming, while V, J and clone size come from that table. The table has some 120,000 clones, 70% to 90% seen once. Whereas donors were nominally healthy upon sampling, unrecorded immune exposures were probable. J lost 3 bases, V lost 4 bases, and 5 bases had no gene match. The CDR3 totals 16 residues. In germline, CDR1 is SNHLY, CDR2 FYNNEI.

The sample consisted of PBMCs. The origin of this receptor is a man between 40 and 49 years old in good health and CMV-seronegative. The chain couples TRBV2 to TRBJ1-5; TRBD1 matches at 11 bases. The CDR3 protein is CASSVRDRGFNQPQHF. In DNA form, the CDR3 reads TGTGCCAGCAGTGTACGGGACAGGGGGTTCAATCAGCCCCAGCATTTT.